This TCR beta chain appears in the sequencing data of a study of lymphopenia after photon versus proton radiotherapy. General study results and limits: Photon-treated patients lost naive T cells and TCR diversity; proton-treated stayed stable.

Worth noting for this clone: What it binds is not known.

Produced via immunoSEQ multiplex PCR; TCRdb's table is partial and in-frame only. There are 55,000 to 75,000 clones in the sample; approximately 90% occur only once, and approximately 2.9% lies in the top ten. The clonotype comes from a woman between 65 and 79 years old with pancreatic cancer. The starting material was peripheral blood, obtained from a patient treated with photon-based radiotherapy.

In nucleotides, the CDR3 is TGTGCCAGCAGCTTGGTGGGACTAGGGCCTAATGAGCAGTTCTTC. Residues: CASSLVGLGPNEQFF. The rearrangement joins TRBV5-8 to TRBJ2-1; TRBD2 matches at 8 bases. Germline lookup yields CDR1 SGHTS and CDR2 YDEGEE. This CDR3 contains 15 residues. Trimming took 0 bases from V and 7 from J; bases not matched to a gene: 6.